The 12 T cell receptor beta chains below were found in one sample sequenced in a study of T cell responses to AZD1222 COVID-19 vaccine. Clones were sequenced by immunoSEQ multiplex PCR, and TCRdb holds only the in-frame ones, with some missing. The sample has some 150,000 clones; approximately 90% are singletons. The sample was peripheral blood, taken on day 0 of AZD1222 vaccination. The receptors were gathered from an adult in good health.

The V and J genes are TRBV5-1 and TRBJ2-3; a possible D gene is TRBD1 (5 bases). This CDR3 contains 12 residues. Germline V gives CDR1 SGHRS, CDR2 YFSETQ. V was trimmed by 1 base and J by 5 bases, leaving 5 bases between them. The CDR3 DNA sequence: TGCGCCAGCAGCTTGAGGGGAGATACGCAGTATTTT. Amino acid sequence: CASSLRGDTQYF.

The chain is built from TRBV28 and TRBJ2-4; D may be TRBD2 (6 bases). This CDR3 spans 13 amino acids. The germline CDR1 and CDR2 sequences are MDHEN and SYDVKM. V shed 6 bases and J shed 7 bases, with 13 bases lying between them. The CDR3 sequence: CASSPPEGNIQYF. CDR3 coding DNA: TGTGCCAGCAGCCCACCGGAGGGCAACATTCAGTACTTC.

The J gene is TRBJ2-5, the V gene TRBV6-6; D not resolved. The V end was cut by 5 bases, the J end by 4 bases, with 8 bases between. Germline values: CDR1 MNHNY, CDR2 SVGAGI (reference sequence). There are 12 residues in the CDR3. As DNA, the CDR3 is TGTGCCAGCAGTCTACTGAGAGAGACCCAGTACTTC. It codes for CASSLLRETQYF.

The chain joins TRBV28 to TRBJ1-2; no definite D call. V lost 6 bases to trimming and J lost 1 base, with 12 bases between them. The germline gives CDR1 MDHEN, CDR2 SYDVKM. The CDR3 has 14 amino acids. CDR3 sequence: CASSPWEFNYGYTF. The DNA of the CDR3 is TGTGCCAGCAGCCCCTGGGAGTTTAACTATGGCTACACCTTC.

This clone was detected a few times. V is TRBV27 and J is TRBJ2-5; TRBD1 might be the D (6 bases). V lost 4 bases and J lost 4, with 13 bases in between. The CDR3 consists of 14 residues. The germline CDR1 and CDR2 sequences are MNHEY and SMNVEV (reference sequence). The CDR3 protein is CASSSGVYGETQYF. CDR3 in DNA: TGTGCCAGCAGTTCAGGGGTTTACGGAGAGACCCAGTACTTC.

The chain recombines TRBV6-2 or TRBV6-3 with TRBJ2-7; TRBD1 agrees at 9 bases. J lost 7 bases, V lost 8 bases, and 9 bases had no gene match. CDR3 size: 13 residues. Germline V gene sequence: CDR1 MNHEY, CDR2 SVGEGT. CDR3 amino acids: CASRRDRVEEQYF. The CDR3 DNA follows: TGTGCCAGCCGCCGGGACAGGGTGGAAGAGCAGTACTTC.

The chain employs TRBV6-2 or TRBV6-3 and TRBJ1-5, with a possible D match to TRBD1 (6 bases). The CDR3 covers 14 residues. Per the germline V gene, CDR1 is MNHEY and CDR2 is SVGEGT. V was clipped by 5 bases and J by 7 bases, with 15 bases between them. CDR3 DNA sequence: TGTGCCAGCAGTCAGGGGACACCTTCCCAGCCCCAGCATTTT. It yields the protein CASSQGTPSQPQHF.

The chain uses TRBV4-3 and TRBJ2-1; no reliable D call. The V gene's germline CDR1 is LGHNA and CDR2 YSLEER. The CDR3 runs to 14 residues. With 1 base removed from V and 3 bases from J, the gap between germline ends came to 7 bases. CDR3 DNA sequence: TGCGCCAGCAGCCAAGGGGTGCTCTACAATGAGCAGTTCTTC. Translation gives CASSQGVLYNEQFF.

The CDR3 sequence is CASISGDSGARFF. The CDR3 region has the DNA TGTGCCAGTATTTCGGGGGACTCGGGGGCACGCTTCTTC. The chain carries TRBV19 and TRBJ2-1; D may be TRBD1 or TRBD2 (6 bases each). Trimming shortened V by 7 bases and J by 16 bases, and 23 bases separated the two germline ends. CDR1 is LNHDA, CDR2 SQIVND, per germline (reference sequence). There are 13 residues in the CDR3.

The chain combines TRBV18 with TRBJ2-5, with 8 bases matching TRBD1. The CDR3 runs to 17 residues. Germline CDR1 KGHSH, CDR2 LQKENI. With 1 base clipped from V and 2 bases from J, the junction kept 9 bases outside the gene matches. In DNA, the CDR3 is TGTGCCAGCTCACCACTCTCCGGACAGGGAGGACAAGAGACCCAGTACTTC. Protein product: CASSPLSGQGGQETQYF.

The chain combines TRBV7-9 with TRBJ1-1; possible D gene TRBD1, 5 bases. The CDR3 length is 14 residues. The germline V gene encodes CDR1 SEHNR and CDR2 FQNEAQ (reference sequence). Trimming shortened V by 2 bases and J by 6 bases, and 13 bases separated the two germline ends. In DNA, the CDR3 is TGTGCCAGCAGCTTATCGGTCGAGGGACCTGAAGCTTTCTTT. Translated: CASSLSVEGPEAFF.

For the CDR3, the DNA is TGTGCCAGCATGACGAAGGCGGGGGGGAATGAGCAGTTCTTC. This gives the protein CASMTKAGGNEQFF. The chain uses TRBV21-1 and TRBJ2-1; the D call TRBD2 from the table was never checked on the DNA. TRBV21-1 is a pseudogene segment. This CDR3 is 14 amino acids long.